Detailed here is one T cell receptor beta chain. Its antigen is unidentified. This sample was included in a study of shared clonotypes between healthy human individuals. General study findings and limits: Naive subsets generally exceeded memory subsets in estimated richness. What rarefaction showed was incomplete sorted-subset sequencing despite large depth.

For every subset, genomic DNA was evenly distributed across several immunoSEQ plates. The assay was immunoSEQ multiplex PCR, and TCRdb's table has in-frame clones only and misses some. This table holds 2 million to 2.5 million clones, about 94% found once. V lost 4 bases and J 2 bases, leaving 12 bases between the germline ends. The germline gives CDR1 SEHNR, CDR2 FQNEAQ (reference sequence). The CDR3 contains 15 residues. Caucasian adults living in Nashville, Tennessee, provided all samples. V and J are TRBV7-9 and TRBJ1-5; unclear D gene. The TCR sequence derives from a man aged 18 to 30 in good health. Sequenced sample: naive CD4+ T cells sorted from blood. Subset given: CD45RA+ positively selected. This CDR3 is CASSSSGRGNQPQHF. In nucleotides, the CDR3 is TGTGCCAGCAGCTCCTCGGGGAGGGGCAATCAGCCCCAGCATTTT.